The 18 T cell receptor beta chains given below trace back to one sample, sequenced in a study of Ad26.COV2.S vaccination and SARS-CoV-2 variants. Libraries were prepared by immunoSEQ multiplex PCR; TCRdb keeps only in-frame clonotypes and omits some of them. The sample contains roughly 100,000 clones, over 70% of which appear only once. The sequenced sample was peripheral blood, obtained after recovery from COVID-19. Receptors originate from a human donor who had recovered from COVID-19.

The CDR3 DNA follows: TGTGCCAGCAGTTTACCCGGGGTCCGCACCGGGGAGCTGTTTTTT. Amino acids: CASSLPGVRTGELFF. V is TRBV28 and J is TRBJ2-2, with a weak D call TRBD2 (5 bases). CDR3 size: 15 residues. V dropped 2 bases and J dropped 4 bases, with 11 bases sitting between them. CDR1 is MDHEN and CDR2 is SYDVKM in the germline V gene. Full variable domain (outside the CDR3, taken from reference TRBV28 and TRBJ2-2): DVKVTQSSRYLVKRTGEKVFLECVQDMDHENMFWYRQDPGLGLRLIYFSYDVKMKEKGDIPEGYSVSREKKERFSLILESASTNQTSMYLCASSLPGVRTGELFFGEGSRLTVL.

This chain links TRBV5-1 with TRBJ2-5; 8 nucleotides line up with TRBD2. Germline loops: CDR1 SGHRS, CDR2 YFSETQ. The trim removed 7 bases at V and 5 bases at J, leaving 13 bases unmatched. The CDR3 contains 15 residues. The CDR3 coding sequence is TGCGCCAGCCAGAGGGGACTAGAGGGTGTGGAGACCCAGTACTTC. It codes for CASQRGLEGVETQYF.

This clone is a singleton in its sample. V usage is TRBV29-1 and J usage is TRBJ2-1; D is perhaps TRBD1 (7 bases). This CDR3 comprises 14 residues. V was trimmed by 6 bases and J by 0 bases, leaving 12 bases between them. Germline CDR1 SQVTM, CDR2 ANQGSEA. Here the CDR3 reads CSVRGASSYNEQFF. The CDR3 DNA follows: TGCAGCGTCAGGGGGGCTAGCTCCTACAATGAGCAGTTCTTC.

This clone was found once. This sequence joins TRBV29-1 and TRBJ2-7; 12 bases fit TRBD2. With 6 bases clipped from V and 0 bases from J, the junction kept 15 bases outside the gene matches. The CDR3 is 18 amino acids. Germline lookup yields CDR1 SQVTM and CDR2 ANQGSEA. CDR3 nucleotide sequence: TGCAGCGTCCTAGTCCTTAGACTAGCGGGGGCAAGCTCCTACGAGCAGTACTTC. Protein: CSVLVLRLAGASSYEQYF.

The chain recombines TRBV2 with TRBJ1-1; D uncertain. The CDR3 is 11 residues long. Trimming shortened V by 7 bases and J by 0 bases, and 3 bases separated the two germline ends. The germline gives CDR1 SNHLY, CDR2 FYNNEI. In nucleotides, the CDR3 is TGTGCCAGCAAGATGAACACTGAAGCTTTCTTT. This gives the protein CASKMNTEAFF. Variable domain in full (rest from reference TRBV2 and TRBJ1-1): EPEVTQTPSHQVTQMGQEVILRCVPISNHLYFYWYRQILGQKVEFLVSFYNNEISEKSEIFDDQFSVERPDGSNFTLKIRSTKLEDSAMYFCASKMNTEAFFGQGTRLTVV.

J is TRBJ2-2 and V is TRBV5-6; D is ambiguous. The CDR3 spans 12 residues. CDR1 and CDR2 (germline): SGHDT, YYEEEE. V lost 4 bases and J lost 4, with 5 bases in between. The CDR3 nucleotides read TGTGCCAGCAGCCGTGGCACCGGGGAGCTGTTTTTT. It specifies CASSRGTGELFF. Filled out from reference TRBV5-6 and TRBJ2-2, the complete variable domain reads DAGVTQSPTHLIKTRGQQVTLRCSPKSGHDTVSWYQQALGQGPQFIFQYYEEEERQRGNFPDRFSGHQFPNYSSELNVNALLLGDSALYLCASSRGTGELFFGEGSRLTVL.

The chain links TRBV6-2 or TRBV6-3 to TRBJ2-7, with D unresolved. Per germline, CDR1 MNHEY and CDR2 SVGEGT. The CDR3 spans 12 residues. V lost 6 bases and J lost 7, with 13 bases in between. The CDR3 region has the DNA TGTGCCAGCAGCGTCCCGTCTGGAGAGCAGTACTTC. Its translation: CASSVPSGEQYF.

The chain recombines TRBV5-4 with TRBJ2-2, with D possibly matching TRBD1 (6 bases). The ends were cut back, 0 bases at V and 1 base at J, with 7 bases in the middle. CDR3 length: 15 amino acids. Germline loops: CDR1 SGHNT, CDR2 YYREEE (reference sequence). Here the CDR3 DNA reads TGTGCCAGCAGCTTGGAGACAGGGAACACCGGGGAGCTGTTTTTT. Amino acids: CASSLETGNTGELFF. Full variable domain (remainder filled in from reference TRBV5-4 and TRBJ2-2): ETGVTQSPTHLIKTRGQQVTLRCSSQSGHNTVSWYQQALGQGPQFIFQYYREEENGRGNFPPRFSGLQFPNYSSELNVNALELDDSALYLCASSLETGNTGELFFGEGSRLTVL.

This sequence joins TRBV6-5 and TRBJ1-2, with D unclear. Germline-derived CDR1 and CDR2 are MNHEY and SVGAGI. This CDR3 region has 14 residues. Trimming took 3 bases from V and 8 from J, leaving 16 bases between them. CDR3 amino acids: CASSYDAGRNGYTF. The CDR3 nucleotides read TGTGCCAGCAGTTATGATGCCGGAAGGAACGGCTACACCTTC.

The chain couples TRBV5-1 to TRBJ2-3; D not resolved. The CDR3 covers 15 residues. V was shortened by 4 bases and J by 1 base, with 13 bases between the two germline ends. CDR1 and CDR2 from the germline V gene are SGHRS and YFSETQ. Here the CDR3 DNA reads TGCGCCAGCAGCACCAGACTGGGTGGCACAGATACGCAGTATTTT. Its protein product is CASSTRLGGTDTQYF.

The genes are TRBV28 and TRBJ2-7; 9 bases line up with TRBD1. Per the germline V gene, CDR1 is MDHEN and CDR2 is SYDVKM. J was trimmed by 6 bases and V by 8 bases; bases with no gene match: 8. CDR3 size: 13 residues. The CDR3 DNA reads TGTGCCAGCCGGGGACAGGGCTTATCCGAGCAGTACTTC. Protein sequence: CASRGQGLSEQYF.

This clone showed up just a few times. This chain links TRBV7-2 with TRBJ2-7, with D possibly TRBD2 on 6 matching bases. V shed 4 bases and J shed 0 bases, with 16 bases lying between them. The CDR3 sequence is 16 residues long. CDR1 is SGHTA and CDR2 is FQGNSA in the germline V gene. CDR3 residues: CASSWGYGRGSYEQYF. DNA for the CDR3: TGTGCCAGCAGCTGGGGTTACGGGCGGGGCTCCTACGAGCAGTACTTC. The full variable domain, its missing parts supplied by reference TRBV7-2 and TRBJ2-7, is GAGVSQSPSNKVTEKGKDVELRCDPISGHTALYWYRQSLGQGLEFLIYFQGNSAPDKSGLPSDRFSAERTGGSVSTLTIQRTQQEDSAVYLCASSWGYGRGSYEQYFGPGTRLTVT.

The chain couples TRBV5-5 to TRBJ1-4; TRBD1 matches at 7 bases. The germline CDR1 and CDR2 sequences are SGHKS and YYEKEE (reference sequence). Trimming removed 1 base from V and 4 bases from J; junction bases left unmatched: 7. The CDR3 covers 16 residues. DNA for the CDR3: TGTGCCAGCAGCTTGTCTGGACAGGCCGATAATGAAAAACTGTTTTTT. This sequence encodes CASSLSGQADNEKLFF.

The chain has TRBV6-1 and TRBJ2-1, with D tentatively TRBD2 (5 bases). V lost 1 base, J lost 1 base, and 8 bases lay in between. In germline, CDR1 is MNHNS, CDR2 SASEGT. CDR3 length equals 15 residues. CDR3 sequence: CASSEDGSSYNEQFF. The CDR3 region has the DNA TGTGCCAGCAGTGAAGATGGGAGTTCCTACAATGAGCAGTTCTTC.

The chain has TRBV7-2 and TRBJ2-1; 11 nucleotides line up with TRBD2. The CDR3 runs 15 residues. CDR1 SGHTA and CDR2 FQGNSA come from the germline V gene. J gave up 3 bases and V 5 bases, and 3 bases lay outside the gene matches. This chain's CDR3 is CASSTTSGGYNEQFF. The CDR3 nucleotides are TGTGCCAGCAGCACAACTAGCGGGGGCTACAATGAGCAGTTCTTC.

This clone was found a few times. The CDR3 reads CASRPNQGANTDTQYF. The DNA for the CDR3 is TGTGCCAGCAGGCCGAACCAAGGGGCCAACACAGATACGCAGTATTTT. This sequence joins TRBV28 and TRBJ2-3; D might be TRBD1 (5 bases). V was shortened by 6 bases and J by 2 bases, with 18 bases between the two germline ends. There are 16 residues in the CDR3. Germline V gene sequence: CDR1 MDHEN, CDR2 SYDVKM.

This rearrangement joins TRBV5-1 to TRBJ2-3; 7 bases fit TRBD1. V trimming: 5 bases; J trimming: 3 bases; junction bases outside the gene matches: 12. CDR3 length: 16 residues. Germline V CDR1 and CDR2: SGHRS, YFSETQ. The CDR3 sequence: CASSFKIGTATDTQYF. The CDR3 DNA is TGCGCCAGCAGTTTTAAGATCGGGACAGCGACAGATACGCAGTATTTT.

The count of this clone is one. The CDR3 loop is CASSFGAWGTEAFF. The CDR3 nucleotides read TGTGCCAGCAGCTTTGGGGCCTGGGGCACTGAAGCTTTCTTT. The rearrangement links TRBV5-6 to TRBJ1-1; D may be TRBD1 (5 bases). Germline values: CDR1 SGHDT, CDR2 YYEEEE. V shed 2 bases and J shed 4 bases, with 12 bases lying between them. The CDR3 covers 14 residues.